Shown below are 24 T cell receptor beta chains from a single sample sequenced in a study of T cells after somatic rescue of genetic block. Measured with immunoSEQ multiplex PCR; TCRdb has only the in-frame clones, and not every one. The table records roughly 71,000 clones, just over 90% of them present only once. The sample consisted of peripheral blood mononuclear cells (PBMCs). The receptors stem from a man aged 25 to 45.

V and J are TRBV19 and TRBJ2-7; D perhaps matches TRBD2 (6 bases). From germline, CDR1 is LNHDA and CDR2 SQIVND (reference sequence). This CDR3 has 12 residues. CDR3 bases: TGTGATTCACGGGCGGGGATCCACGAGCAGTACTTC. Translating gives CDSRAGIHEQYF.

Only one count was recorded for this clone. The chain links TRBV5-1 to TRBJ1-4; D call uncertain. Germline V CDR1 and CDR2: SGHRS, YFSETQ. This CDR3 region has 15 residues. V gave up 4 bases and J gave up 3 bases, with 13 bases separating them. The CDR3 here is CASSPSGVANEKLFF. CDR3 DNA: TGCGCCAGCAGCCCGAGTGGGGTGGCTAATGAAAAACTGTTTTTT.

This clone has a handful of counts. This chain joins TRBV28 and TRBJ2-1; D perhaps matches TRBD2 (6 bases). Trimming cost V 2 bases and J 7 bases, with 12 bases left between them. Looked up from germline, CDR1 is MDHEN and CDR2 is SYDVKM. The CDR3 runs 14 residues. CDR3 protein: CASSLQEGLNEQFF. The CDR3 DNA sequence: TGTGCCAGCAGTTTACAGGAGGGCTTGAATGAGCAGTTCTTC.

The chain couples TRBV19 to TRBJ1-1; tentative D call: TRBD1 (5 bases). The CDR3 loop spans 14 amino acids. Trimming pared 5 bases from V and 2 bases from J, leaving 12 bases between. Germline V gene data show CDR1 as LNHDA and CDR2 as SQIVND (reference sequence). CDR3 in DNA: TGTGCCAGTAGTGCACAGGTTCGAAACACTGAAGCTTTCTTT. Encoded protein: CASSAQVRNTEAFF.

The gene calls are TRBV6-1 and TRBJ2-3; 8 nucleotides agree with TRBD2. Germline V lookup: CDR1 MNHNS, CDR2 SASEGT. J was trimmed by 6 bases and V by 3 bases; bases with no gene match: 5. The CDR3 spans 14 residues. The CDR3 is CASSESSGWDTQYF. The CDR3 nucleotides read TGTGCCAGCAGTGAGTCTAGCGGGTGGGATACGCAGTATTTT.

The chain employs TRBV6-1 and TRBJ1-6, with 7 nucleotides matching TRBD1. The germline V gene encodes CDR1 MNHNS and CDR2 SASEGT. Trimming took 4 bases from V and 6 from J; bases not matched to a gene: 6. The CDR3 length is 15 residues. The CDR3 here is CASSGPGTVNSPLHF. In nucleotides, the CDR3 is TGTGCCAGCAGTGGCCCCGGGACAGTTAATTCACCCCTCCACTTT.

This sequence joins TRBV5-1 and TRBJ1-1; the D is unclear. Germline V gives CDR1 SGHRS, CDR2 YFSETQ. V was pared by 2 bases and J by 0 bases, with 11 bases between. The CDR3 loop spans 15 amino acids. The DNA of the CDR3 is TGCGCCAGCAGCTTTCTCGACATCATGAACACTGAAGCTTTCTTT. This encodes CASSFLDIMNTEAFF.

V gene TRBV5-1 combines with J gene TRBJ2-6; D is unclear. CDR1 and CDR2 (germline): SGHRS, YFSETQ. CDR3 size: 14 residues. The V end was cut by 5 bases, the J end by 2 bases, with 8 bases between. The CDR3, as DNA: TGCGCCAGCAGTATCACCGCTGGGGCCAACGTCCTGACTTTC. Amino acids: CASSITAGANVLTF. The entire variable domain, with the rest obtained from reference TRBV5-1 and TRBJ2-6, is as follows: KAGVTQTPRYLIKTRGQQVTLSCSPISGHRSVSWYQQTPGQGLQFLFEYFSETQRNKGNFPGRFSGRQFSNSRSEMNVSTLELGDSALYLCASSITAGANVLTFGAGSRLTVL.

The CDR3 loop is CASSSGTDNYGYTF. As DNA, the CDR3 is TGTGCCAGCAGCTCCGGGACAGATAACTATGGCTACACCTTC. The chain combines TRBV27 with TRBJ1-2; the match to TRBD1 covers 7 bases. After removal of 6 bases from V and 1 base from J, the junction contained 5 bases not matched to a gene. The CDR3 is 14 amino acids. Germline CDR1 reads MNHEY; CDR2 reads SMNVEV (reference sequence).

The V and J genes are TRBV30 and TRBJ2-7; 8 bases are a match to TRBD1. Per the germline V gene, CDR1 is GTSNPN and CDR2 is SVGIG (reference sequence). The CDR3 extends over 14 amino acids. V trimming: 0 bases; J trimming: 3 bases; junction bases outside the gene matches: 4. The CDR3 DNA is TGTGCCTGGAGTGTTCTCACAGGGGGCTACGAGCAGTACTTC. This sequence encodes CAWSVLTGGYEQYF.

The chain has TRBV2 and TRBJ2-3, with a weak D call TRBD2 (5 bases). The V gene's germline CDR1 is SNHLY and CDR2 FYNNEI. The CDR3 loop spans 12 amino acids. The V gene lost 2 bases and the J gene lost 5 bases, with 5 bases spanning the gap. CDR3 residues: CASSESGDTQYF. The CDR3 DNA reads TGTGCCAGCAGTGAAAGCGGAGATACGCAGTATTTT.

This chain joins TRBV6-5 and TRBJ1-5, with a tentative D call TRBD1 (6 bases). CDR3 length: 13 amino acids. CDR1 is MNHEY and CDR2 is SVGAGI in the germline V gene. The V gene lost 6 bases and the J gene lost 2 bases, with 8 bases spanning the gap. The CDR3 DNA sequence: TGTGCCAGCAGGGGGGCCGGCAATCAGCCCCAGCATTTT. It encodes CASRGAGNQPQHF.

The chain is built from TRBV5-1 and TRBJ1-6; TRBD1 might be the D (5 bases). This CDR3 has 15 amino acids. Germline V gene data show CDR1 as SGHRS and CDR2 as YFSETQ. Trimming stripped 4 bases from V and 9 bases from J, with 17 bases between. CDR3 protein: CASSPLALGPSPLHF. In DNA form, the CDR3 reads TGCGCCAGCAGCCCCTTGGCCCTGGGGCCTTCACCCCTCCACTTT.

The rearrangement uses TRBV6-6 and TRBJ2-7; 11 nucleotides line up with TRBD1. This CDR3 spans 13 amino acids. Trimming at V came to 5 bases and at J to 12 bases, leaving 9 bases not matched to a gene. The germline V gene has CDR1 MNHNY and CDR2 SVGAGI (reference sequence). The CDR3 region is CASSLGQGARGYF. The CDR3 nucleotides are TGTGCCAGCAGTCTCGGACAGGGGGCCCGCGGGTACTTC.

The chain is built from TRBV11-2 and TRBJ2-2, with no clear D. Trimming cost V 4 bases and J 4 bases, with 13 bases left between them. The CDR3 is 15 residues long. CDR1 SGHAT and CDR2 FQNNGV come from the germline V gene. The CDR3 region has the DNA TGTGCCAGCAGCTCTCTTGAAGGGTTCACCGGGGAGCTGTTTTTT. Its protein is CASSSLEGFTGELFF.

The chain couples TRBV6-5 to TRBJ2-1, with 7 bases that match TRBD1. Germline V gives CDR1 MNHEY, CDR2 SVGAGI. CDR3 size: 15 residues. V was pared by 4 bases and J by 4 bases, with 7 bases of the junction left unmatched. The DNA of the CDR3 is TGTGCCAGCAGTTCCGAGGGGACAGTTTACAATGAGCAGTTCTTC. It encodes CASSSEGTVYNEQFF.

The rearrangement joins TRBV18 to TRBJ1-1; the D is unclear. Trimming left V 3 bases short and J 0 bases short, with 17 bases between. Germline values: CDR1 KGHSH, CDR2 LQKENI. This CDR3 is 17 amino acids long. CDR3 amino acids: CASSPPLRLTMNTEAFF. CDR3 DNA sequence: TGTGCCAGCTCACCTCCCCTCCGGCTCACCATGAACACTGAAGCTTTCTTT.

The CDR3 region is CASSLAVGGTYEQYF. For the CDR3, the DNA is TGTGCCAGCAGCTTAGCGGTGGGGGGGACCTACGAGCAGTACTTC. The chain carries TRBV7-6 and TRBJ2-7; 7 nucleotides line up with TRBD2. With 0 bases clipped from V and 2 bases from J, the junction kept 4 bases outside the gene matches. Germline V gene sequence: CDR1 SGHVS, CDR2 FNYEAQ. The CDR3 has 15 amino acids.

This clone was seen a handful of times. The chain links TRBV25-1 to TRBJ1-2, with D unresolved. V lost 7 bases and J 8 bases, leaving 17 bases between the germline ends. CDR3 length: 13 amino acids. Germline lookup yields CDR1 MGHDK and CDR2 SYGVNS. CDR3 sequence reads: CASTHNPGVGYTF. In DNA form, the CDR3 reads TGTGCCAGCACCCACAATCCGGGAGTGGGCTACACCTTC.

The chain is built from TRBV19 and TRBJ2-1; 7 positions agree with TRBD1. Germline V gene sequence: CDR1 LNHDA, CDR2 SQIVND (reference sequence). Losses at the gene ends were 5 bases for V and 7 bases for J; bases not matched to a gene: 2. The CDR3 runs 12 residues. Here the CDR3 reads CASSEQGNEQFF. CDR3 DNA: TGTGCCAGTAGTGAACAGGGGAATGAGCAGTTCTTC.

The table lists this clone with a few counts. This sequence joins TRBV18 and TRBJ2-3; tentative D call: TRBD1 (5 bases). The V gene's germline CDR1 is KGHSH and CDR2 LQKENI. The CDR3 extends over 14 amino acids. Trimming took off 4 bases at V and 7 bases at J, with 15 bases between the two ends. CDR3 in amino acids: CASSLSSGSNTQYF. The CDR3 bases are TGTGCCAGCTCACTATCTTCAGGGTCCAATACGCAGTATTTT.

This chain connects TRBV28 to TRBJ2-7; TRBD1 is a possible D gene (6 bases). CDR3 size: 14 residues. The ends were cut back, 5 bases at V and 4 bases at J, with 15 bases in the middle. The germline V gene encodes CDR1 MDHEN and CDR2 SYDVKM. Here the CDR3 reads CASSSLQGWYEQYF. CDR3 sequence (DNA): TGTGCCAGCAGTAGCCTACAGGGTTGGTACGAGCAGTACTTC.

This chain joins TRBV7-2 and TRBJ1-5, with D possibly matching TRBD1 (6 bases). This CDR3 region has 14 residues. V lost 5 bases, J lost 9 bases, and 17 bases lay in between. The V gene's germline CDR1 is SGHTA and CDR2 FQGNSA. CDR3 DNA sequence: TGTGCCAGCAGCGAATACAGGGCTGATCGGCCCCAGCATTTT. This sequence encodes CASSEYRADRPQHF.

This chain connects TRBV4-2 to TRBJ2-1; D assignment may be TRBD1 or TRBD2 (5 bases each). Germline V CDR1 and CDR2: LGHNA, YNFKEQ. Trimming stripped 0 bases from V and 7 bases from J, with 10 bases between. The CDR3 is made up of 14 amino acids. The CDR3 spells CASSQDPGPNEQFF. For the CDR3, the DNA is TGTGCCAGCAGCCAAGATCCGGGACCAAATGAGCAGTTCTTC.